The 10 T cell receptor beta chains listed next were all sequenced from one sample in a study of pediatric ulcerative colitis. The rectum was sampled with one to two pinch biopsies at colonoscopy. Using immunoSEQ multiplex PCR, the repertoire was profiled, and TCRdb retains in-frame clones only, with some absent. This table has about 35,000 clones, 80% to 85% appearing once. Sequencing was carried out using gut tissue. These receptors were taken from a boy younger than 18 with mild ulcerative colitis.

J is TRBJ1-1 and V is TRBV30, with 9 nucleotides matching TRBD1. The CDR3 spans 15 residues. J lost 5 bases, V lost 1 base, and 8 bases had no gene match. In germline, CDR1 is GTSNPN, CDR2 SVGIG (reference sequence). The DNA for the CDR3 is TGTGCCTGGAGTGGATGGACAGGGGCAGGGACTGAAGCTTTCTTT. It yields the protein CAWSGWTGAGTEAFF.

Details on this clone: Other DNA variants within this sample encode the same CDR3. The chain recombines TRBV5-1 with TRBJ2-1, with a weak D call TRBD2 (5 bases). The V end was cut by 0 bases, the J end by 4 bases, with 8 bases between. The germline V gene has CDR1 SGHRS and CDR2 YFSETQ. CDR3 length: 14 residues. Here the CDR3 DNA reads TGCGCCAGCAGCTTGGGCGGACTGTACAATGAGCAGTTCTTC. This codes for CASSLGGLYNEQFF.

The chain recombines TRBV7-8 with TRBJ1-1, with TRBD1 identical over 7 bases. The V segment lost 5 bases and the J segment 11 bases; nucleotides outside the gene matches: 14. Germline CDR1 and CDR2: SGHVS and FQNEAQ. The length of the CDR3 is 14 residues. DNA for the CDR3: TGTGCCAGCAGCCACAGGGACAGACCCTCAAGGGCTTTCTTT. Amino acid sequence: CASSHRDRPSRAFF. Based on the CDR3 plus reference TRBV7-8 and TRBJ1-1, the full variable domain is GAGVSQSPRYKVAKRGQDVALRCDPISGHVSLFWYQQALGQGPEFLTYFQNEAQLDKSGLPSDRFFAERPEGSVSTLKIQRTQQEDSAVYLCASSHRDRPSRAFFGQGTRLTVV.

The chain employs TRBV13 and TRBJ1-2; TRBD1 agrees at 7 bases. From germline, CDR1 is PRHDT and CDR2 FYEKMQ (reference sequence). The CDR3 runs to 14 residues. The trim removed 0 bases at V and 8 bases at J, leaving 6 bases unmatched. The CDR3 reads CASSLGTGEGGYTF. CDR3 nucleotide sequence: TGTGCCAGCAGCTTAGGCACAGGGGAGGGCGGCTACACCTTC. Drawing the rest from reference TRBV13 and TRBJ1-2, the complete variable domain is AAGVIQSPRHLIKEKRETATLKCYPIPRHDTVYWYQQGPGQDPQFLISFYEKMQSDKGSIPDRFSAQQFSDYHSELNMSSLELGDSALYFCASSLGTGEGGYTFGSGTRLTVV.

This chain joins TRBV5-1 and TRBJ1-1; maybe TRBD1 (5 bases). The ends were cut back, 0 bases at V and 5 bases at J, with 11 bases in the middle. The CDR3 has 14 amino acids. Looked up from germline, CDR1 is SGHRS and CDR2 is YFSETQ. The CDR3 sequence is CASSLEGWGTEAFF. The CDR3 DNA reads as TGCGCCAGCAGCTTGGAGGGCTGGGGGACTGAAGCTTTCTTT.

CDR3 protein: CASRSLQGSYYEQYF. In DNA form, the CDR3 reads TGCGCCAGCAGATCCCTGCAGGGGAGCTACTACGAGCAGTACTTC. The genes are TRBV5-1 and TRBJ2-7; a weak D match, TRBD1 (6 bases). Germline CDR1 is SGHRS and CDR2 is YFSETQ. V was cut by 5 bases and J by 3 bases, with 18 bases left in between. The CDR3 runs 15 residues.

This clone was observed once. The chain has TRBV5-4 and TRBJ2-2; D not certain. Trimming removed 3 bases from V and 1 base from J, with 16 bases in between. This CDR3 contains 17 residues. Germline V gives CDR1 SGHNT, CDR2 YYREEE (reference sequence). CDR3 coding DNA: TGTGCCAGCAGCTCGGCCGGTGGTTCTGTGAACACCGGGGAGCTGTTTTTT. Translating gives CASSSAGGSVNTGELFF.

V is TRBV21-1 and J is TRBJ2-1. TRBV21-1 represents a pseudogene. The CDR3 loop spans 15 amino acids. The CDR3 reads CASSSRDPTDNEQFF. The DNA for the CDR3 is TGTGCCAGCAGCAGCCGGGACCCCACCGACAATGAGCAGTTCTTC.

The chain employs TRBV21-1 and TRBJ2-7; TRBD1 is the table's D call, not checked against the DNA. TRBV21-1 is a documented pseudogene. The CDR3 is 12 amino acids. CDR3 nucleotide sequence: TGTGCCAGCAGCGCCTGGCAGTACGAGCAGTACTTC. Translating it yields CASSAWQYEQYF.

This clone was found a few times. Here the CDR3 reads CASSPLANTGELFF. The CDR3 coding sequence is TGTGCCAGCTCACCACTAGCGAACACCGGGGAGCTGTTTTTT. The chain recombines TRBV18 with TRBJ2-2, with D hard to call. The V end lost 1 base, the J end lost 0 bases, and 3 bases lay between the germline ends. The CDR3 consists of 14 residues. Per germline, CDR1 KGHSH and CDR2 LQKENI.